This T cell receptor beta chain was documented in a study of T cell responses to AZD1222 COVID-19 vaccine. The study, taken as a whole, reports: Unmutated regions of variants are reportedly targeted by nearly half of spike-specific TCRs. Spike-specific TCR breadth and depth went up after people got two AZD1222 doses. After the peak T cell response, and only then, were repertoires sampled.

The J segment lost 2 bases and the V segment lost 7 bases, leaving 11 bases of the junction unmatched. The germline V gene encodes CDR1 MNHEY and CDR2 SVGEGT. CDR3 length: 16 residues. Data came from immunoSEQ multiplex PCR; TCRdb stores just in-frame clones and leaves some out. The repertoire consists of 150,000 to 200,000 clones, with around nine tenths occurring once and the leading ten covering less than 4.5%. A note on this clone: Its matching antigen is unknown.

Sample: peripheral blood, taken 28 days after the second dose of the MenACWY control vaccine. This rearrangement joins TRBV6-2 or TRBV6-3 to TRBJ2-3; 8 positions match TRBD2. This receptor was obtained from an adult who received the MenACWY meningococcal vaccine as a control. CDR3 protein: CASTPWASGFTDTQYF. The CDR3 DNA is TGTGCCAGCACCCCCTGGGCTAGCGGGTTCACAGATACGCAGTATTTT.